Included here is one TCR beta chain sequence, with context. Its target is not known. Treatment indicated: approximately 10-day PBMC culture with coronavirus spike peptide pools or control peptides (ViraFEST assay). ViraFEST enlarged antigen-specific T cell populations with peptide pools and afterwards sequenced TCRs. This specimen belongs to a study of vaccination and CD4 T cells after COVID-19. Sequenced with the Oncomine TCR Beta short-read assay was DNA taken from cultured CD4+ T cells. TCRdb processed the PCR reads anew with MiXCR; each CDR3 protein has one entry. Of 2,500 to 4,000 distinct CDR3 sequences in the sample, over 75% were seen once. Trimming took 3 bases from V and 8 from J, leaving 13 bases between them. This CDR3 spans 13 amino acids. Germline V gene lookup returns CDR1 MRHNA and CDR2 SNTAGT.

The TCR originated in a human donor who had recovered from COVID-19. What was sequenced was CD4+ T cells from blood, cultured in vitro. The chain carries TRBV6-4 and TRBJ1-2; the D gene is possibly TRBD1 (6 bases). The CDR3 DNA sequence: TGTGCCAGCAGTGATATGGGGGCAGGAGGCTACACCTTC. Translation: CASSDMGAGGYTF.